The 16 T cell receptor beta chains below come from one sample, sequenced in a study of blood T cell repertoires in COVID-19 (dated by TCRdb to 2018 to 2020). The method behind the library was the immunoSEQ multiplex PCR assay. What TCRdb holds here is the immuneACCESS table cut down to in-frame rearrangements. Part of the clones is not present; checked against another copy, under half of the missing clones reflect an unresolved V gene, and the others are unexplained. Present in this sample are approximately 150,000 clones, around 82% of which were seen just once. Roughly 4.2% of the sample lies in the top ten. The sample taken for sequencing was peripheral blood. The origin of the receptors is a man aged 60-69 years with acute or convalescent COVID-19.

The genes are TRBV6-5 and TRBJ1-3, with a weak D call TRBD1 (5 bases). Per germline, CDR1 MNHEY and CDR2 SVGAGI. Trimming left V 3 bases short and J 6 bases short, with 12 bases between. This CDR3 contains 14 residues. The chain's CDR3 is CASSYGQGANTIYF. DNA for the CDR3: TGTGCCAGCAGTTATGGGCAGGGTGCAAACACCATATATTTT.

This rearrangement joins TRBV10-3 to TRBJ1-5, with TRBD1 matching over 9 bases. The CDR3 contains 16 residues. Looked up from germline, CDR1 is ENHRY and CDR2 is SYGVKD. V was pared by 5 bases and J by 2 bases, with 7 bases of the junction left unmatched. The CDR3 loop reads CAISHSGQGGNQPQHF. The CDR3 nucleotides read TGTGCCATCAGTCACTCGGGACAGGGAGGCAATCAGCCCCAGCATTTT.

The rearrangement links TRBV6-6 to TRBJ1-1; 7 positions agree with TRBD1. The CDR3 sequence is 13 residues long. V lost 7 bases, J lost 5 bases, and 7 bases stayed unmatched. Germline CDR1 reads MNHNY; CDR2 reads SVGAGI (reference sequence). Here the CDR3 reads CASNSQGWTEAFF. The CDR3 DNA reads as TGTGCCAGCAACTCACAGGGGTGGACTGAAGCTTTCTTT.

This clone was detected only once. This rearrangement joins TRBV24-1 to TRBJ2-2; 10 nucleotides line up with TRBD1. This CDR3 is built from 17 residues. The V and J ends lost 4 bases and 3 bases, in that order; junction bases with no gene match: 7. Germline V gene lookup returns CDR1 KGHDR and CDR2 SFDVKD. In DNA, the CDR3 is TGTGCCACCAGTGACCGGGACAGGGGTTACGACACCGGGGAGCTGTTTTTT. Translated: CATSDRDRGYDTGELFF.

As for this clone: The germline gene is not matched at one end of the junction; a read error may be the cause. The V gene is TRBV24-1, the J gene TRBJ2-7; 10 bases are a match to TRBD2. From germline, CDR1 is KGHDR and CDR2 SFDVKD. The CDR3 is 13 amino acids. The CDR3 spells CAPQEASGRIPVF. CDR3 in DNA: TGTGCCCCCCAGGAGGCTAGCGGGAGAATCCCCGTCTTC.

The chain joins TRBV7-6 to TRBJ2-7; possibly TRBD2 for D (5 bases). CDR1 is SGHVS, CDR2 FNYEAQ, per germline. The CDR3 spans 16 residues. V was shortened by 5 bases and J by 3 bases, with 20 bases between the two germline ends. The CDR3 DNA reads as TGTGCCAGCAGCCGTAGCCCAGCGGAGCCCGTCTACGAGCAGTACTTC. Residues: CASSRSPAEPVYEQYF.

The CDR3 DNA is TGTGCCAGCAGCGGGGAAGCGGGCACATATAGCAATCAGCCCCAGCATTTT. Amino acid sequence: CASSGEAGTYSNQPQHF. The rearrangement links TRBV2 to TRBJ1-5; no firm D call. V was clipped by 6 bases and J by 0 bases, with 18 bases between them. From germline, CDR1 is SNHLY and CDR2 FYNNEI. The CDR3 sequence is 17 residues long.

The rearrangement joins TRBV7-9 to TRBJ2-7; 8 nucleotides align to TRBD1. This CDR3 contains 16 residues. V trimming: 7 bases; J trimming: 0 bases; junction bases outside the gene matches: 11. Germline V gene sequence: CDR1 SEHNR, CDR2 FQNEAQ (reference sequence). The CDR3 here is CASKGGGTGHSYEQYF. The CDR3 DNA sequence: TGTGCCAGCAAGGGAGGAGGGACAGGCCACTCCTACGAGCAGTACTTC.

The rearrangement joins TRBV29-1 to TRBJ2-5, with D possibly TRBD2 on 6 matching bases. Trimming took 3 bases from V and 2 from J, leaving 16 bases between them. The CDR3 is 15 amino acids. Germline V gene sequence: CDR1 SQVTM, CDR2 ANQGSEA. CDR3 nucleotides: TGCAGCGTTGAGAGGAATAGCGGTGCACAAGAGACCCAGTACTTC. Translating gives CSVERNSGAQETQYF.

This rearrangement joins TRBV6-5 to TRBJ2-1; maybe TRBD2 (6 bases). V gave up 0 bases and J gave up 4 bases, with 13 bases separating them. The V gene's germline CDR1 is MNHEY and CDR2 SVGAGI. CDR3 size: 16 residues. The CDR3 spells CASSYSGGGPYNEQFF. In DNA form, the CDR3 reads TGTGCCAGCAGTTACTCTGGGGGAGGCCCATACAATGAGCAGTTCTTC.

This chain connects TRBV5-4 to TRBJ2-3; 9 nucleotides line up with TRBD1. The junction had 3 bases not matched to a gene; V was cut back by 4 bases and J by 3 bases. Per the germline V gene, CDR1 is SGHNT and CDR2 is YYREEE (reference sequence). The CDR3 consists of 14 residues. The CDR3 loop is CASSQQGATDTQYF. The CDR3 DNA sequence: TGTGCCAGCAGCCAACAGGGGGCGACAGATACGCAGTATTTT.

This chain links TRBV27 with TRBJ1-6; 7 bases agree with TRBD1. With 5 bases clipped from V and 9 bases from J, the junction kept 7 bases outside the gene matches. CDR3 length equals 14 residues. The germline CDR1 and CDR2 sequences are MNHEY and SMNVEV (reference sequence). The CDR3 is CASSGRGRVSPLHF. The CDR3, as DNA: TGTGCCAGCAGTGGAAGGGGGCGGGTTTCACCCCTCCACTTT.

The J gene is TRBJ1-5, the V gene TRBV6-5; TRBD1 is a possible D gene (6 bases). Trimming removed 8 bases from V and 2 bases from J, with 10 bases in between. From germline, CDR1 is MNHEY and CDR2 SVGAGI. This CDR3 spans 13 amino acids. The CDR3 is CASRTDGNQPQHF. Here the CDR3 DNA reads TGTGCCAGCCGGACAGATGGCAATCAGCCCCAGCATTTT.

The genes are TRBV10-2 and TRBJ2-7; 9 bases line up with TRBD2. V was clipped by 3 bases and J by 5 bases; unmatched bases: 14. The CDR3 runs to 17 residues. Per germline, CDR1 WSHSY and CDR2 SAAADI. CDR3 DNA sequence: TGCGCCAGCAGTGACTTAACCGGGACTAGCAGCTGGCACGAGCAGTACTTC. Translation: CASSDLTGTSSWHEQYF.

V and J are TRBV3-1 (or the pseudogene TRBV3-2) and TRBJ1-2; perhaps TRBD1 as D (5 bases). CDR3 size: 14 residues. V was shortened by 4 bases and J by 4 bases, with 13 bases between the two germline ends. Germline-derived CDR1 and CDR2 are LGHDT and YNNKEL (reference sequence). CDR3 residues: CASSLSQGSYGYTF. In DNA, the CDR3 is TGTGCCAGCAGCCTAAGTCAGGGTAGCTATGGCTACACCTTC.

This chain connects TRBV25-1 to TRBJ2-3; 9 nucleotides align to TRBD2. V dropped 3 bases and J dropped 0; count of bases not matched to a gene: 4. The germline V gene encodes CDR1 MGHDK and CDR2 SYGVNS. The CDR3 extends over 16 amino acids. The CDR3 bases are TGTGCCAGCAGTGAGCGGACTAGCGTTAGCACAGATACGCAGTATTTT. Translated, it gives CASSERTSVSTDTQYF.